The present T cell receptor beta chain was sequenced within a study of T-cell memory formation after mild COVID-19. As for the study in general: Clusters were largely donor specific. Study-wide points: Clones that got smaller from day 15 to 85 had even CD4/CD8, while clones growing later tipped toward CD4+.

MiXCR was run by TCRdb on the 5' RACE reads, yielding one entry per CDR3 protein. The sample holds approximately 500,000 distinct CDR3 sequences, roughly 25% seen once. The V segment lost 0 bases and the J segment 1 base; nucleotides outside the gene matches: 9. The CDR3 has 16 residues. CDR1 is DFQATT, CDR2 SNEGSKA, per germline (reference sequence). This clonotype was counted many times. Its target is not known. The sequenced sample was PBMCs or a T cell subset sorted from them (not recorded which). This clonotype was obtained from an adult woman who had mild COVID-19 (a few samples of this study predate the infection). Cell type and time point are not known. The V and J genes are TRBV20-1 and TRBJ2-7, with TRBD1 matching 7 bases. The CDR3 region has the DNA TGCAGTGCTAGAGATCCCGCCCGACAGGGTTCCTACGAGCAGTACTTC. Amino acids: CSARDPARQGSYEQYF.